This T cell receptor beta chain was sequenced for a study of cytomegalovirus exposure and HLA in healthy donors. Findings of the study overall: The classifier, whose performance was assessed in both the original and validation cohorts, reportedly diagnosed cytomegalovirus status with high specificity and sensitivity. Analyzed later, most CMV-associated TCR beta chains appeared HLA-restricted. The study recorded 160 or so TCR beta chains that were cytomegalovirus-associated. Follow-up analysis found HLA locus-dependent TCR association rates, highest for DRB1 and lowest for HLA-C.

This PCR relied on a set of 60 Vbeta primers and 13 Jbeta primers. Only in-frame clones appear in the TCRdb table, and some are missing; sequencing was by immunoSEQ multiplex PCR. The profile shows approximately 100,000 clones, roughly 70% of them singletons. A note on this clone: The antigen remains unidentified.

Trimming shortened V by 7 bases and J by 5 bases, and 23 bases separated the two germline ends. Germline V gene sequence: CDR1 ENHRY, CDR2 SYGVKD. CDR3 length: 16 residues. V usage is TRBV10-3 and J usage is TRBJ1-2; D is possibly TRBD1 (6 bases). The TCR comes from a man aged 35 to 55 in good health and CMV-seronegative. Sequenced: PBMCs. As DNA, the CDR3 is TGTGCCATCAAGCTAACAGACAGGTCGGTCCTTTATGGCTACACCTTC. This translates into CAIKLTDRSVLYGYTF.